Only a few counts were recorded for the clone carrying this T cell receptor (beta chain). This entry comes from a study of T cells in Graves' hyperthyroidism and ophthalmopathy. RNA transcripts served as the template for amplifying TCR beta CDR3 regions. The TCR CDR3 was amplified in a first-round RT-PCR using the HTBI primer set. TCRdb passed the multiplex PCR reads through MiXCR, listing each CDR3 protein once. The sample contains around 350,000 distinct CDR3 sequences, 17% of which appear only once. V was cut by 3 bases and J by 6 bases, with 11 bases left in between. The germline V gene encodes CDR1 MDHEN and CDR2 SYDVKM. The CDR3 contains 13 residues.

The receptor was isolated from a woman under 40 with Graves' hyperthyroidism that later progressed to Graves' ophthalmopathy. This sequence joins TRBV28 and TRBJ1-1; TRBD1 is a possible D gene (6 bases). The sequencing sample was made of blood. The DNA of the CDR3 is TGTGCCAGCAGTTTTGGGGGCTCCGCTGAAGCTTTCTTT. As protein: CASSFGGSAEAFF.